One sample yielded the 14 T cell receptor beta chains listed below, sequenced in a study of shared clonotypes between healthy human individuals. Cells designated naive CD8 were CD45RO-negative and were positively selected for CCR7, with terminally differentiated effector memory CD45RA+ cells excluded. The method was immunoSEQ multiplex PCR; TCRdb's version includes in-frame clones alone and lacks a portion of them. The data contain about 2.1 million clones, just over 90% of them singletons. Sequenced: naive CD8+ T cells from PBMCs. The receptors shown here come from a man aged 18 to 30 in good health. Some clones in this sample may be carry-over from other donors' samples.

The chain links TRBV30 to TRBJ2-2, with D uncertain. With 5 bases removed from V and 5 bases from J, the gap between germline ends came to 6 bases. This CDR3 is built from 11 residues. Per germline, CDR1 GTSNPN and CDR2 SVGIG (reference sequence). CDR3 DNA: TGTGCCTGGGATTATACCGGGGAGCTGTTTTTT. Its protein is CAWDYTGELFF.

CDR3 coding DNA: TGTGCCAGCAGTTACGCTGGGGACTATGGCTACACCTTC. It yields the protein CASSYAGDYGYTF. The chain recombines TRBV6-6 with TRBJ1-2; D is undetermined. Germline V gives CDR1 MNHNY, CDR2 SVGAGI (reference sequence). V dropped 2 bases and J dropped 3 bases, with 7 bases sitting between them. This CDR3 contains 13 residues.

This sequence joins TRBV7-9 and TRBJ2-2; D remains unclear. Looked up from germline, CDR1 is SEHNR and CDR2 is FQNEAQ (reference sequence). Trimming stripped 8 bases from V and 4 bases from J, with 14 bases between. CDR3 size: 14 residues. The CDR3 loop is CASYLFSPTGELFF. The CDR3 region has the DNA TGTGCCAGCTATCTCTTCTCACCCACCGGGGAGCTGTTTTTT.

The sample holds one count of this clone. The chain combines TRBV7-9 with TRBJ2-4; D remains ambiguous. Germline-derived CDR1 and CDR2 are SEHNR and FQNEAQ (reference sequence). V dropped 7 bases and J dropped 7 bases, with 8 bases sitting between them. The CDR3 has 11 amino acids. In DNA, the CDR3 is TGTGCCAGCACCAGCGAGAACATTCAGTACTTC. Its protein product is CASTSENIQYF.

This chain links TRBV5-4 with TRBJ2-7, with 12 bases matching TRBD2. The CDR3 sequence is 15 residues long. V was clipped by 4 bases and J by 2 bases; unmatched bases: 4. Germline loops: CDR1 SGHNT, CDR2 YYREEE (reference sequence). CDR3 region: CASSAGLAGTYEQYF. CDR3 sequence (DNA): TGTGCCAGCAGCGCCGGACTAGCGGGGACCTACGAGCAGTACTTC.

The chain recombines TRBV27 with TRBJ1-1; D may be TRBD1 (6 bases). The germline V and J ends were trimmed by 3 bases and 4 bases, with 12 bases remaining between them. Per the germline V gene, CDR1 is MNHEY and CDR2 is SMNVEV (reference sequence). This CDR3 has 14 residues. The CDR3 DNA reads as TGTGCCAGCAGTTTGGAGGGGGGTGCCACTGAAGCTTTCTTT. Its translation: CASSLEGGATEAFF.

The chain couples TRBV7-8 to TRBJ2-1; D gene uncertain. Looked up from germline, CDR1 is SGHVS and CDR2 is FQNEAQ. V lost 5 bases and J 12 bases, leaving 29 bases between the germline ends. This CDR3 contains 17 residues. CDR3 DNA sequence: TGTGCCAGCAGCCTTACTCGCCTGGGCGGCCAGAAGCTTTGGCAGTTCTTC. Amino acid sequence: CASSLTRLGGQKLWQFF.

This rearrangement joins TRBV7-6 to TRBJ2-7, with D perhaps being TRBD1 or TRBD2 (5 bases each). The CDR3 length is 14 residues. V lost 5 bases, J lost 6 bases, and 17 bases lay in between. Germline assignment: CDR1 SGHVS and CDR2 FNYEAQ. The CDR3 bases are TGTGCCAGCAGCCCACAGAGTGGGGACGGCGAGCAGTACTTC. Translated: CASSPQSGDGEQYF.

The V and J genes are TRBV4-1 and TRBJ1-1; D is unclear. Germline V gives CDR1 MGHRA, CDR2 YSYEKL. The CDR3 is 16 amino acids. V was cut by 1 base and J by 7 bases, with 19 bases left in between. In nucleotides, the CDR3 is TGCGCCAGCAGCCAAGCCACGGGCGGGGAAGAAAATGAAGCTTTCTTT. It specifies CASSQATGGEENEAFF.

With respect to this clone: The same CDR3 also results from other DNA sequences found in this sample. The rearrangement links TRBV11-3 to TRBJ2-1, with 9 bases fitting TRBD1. CDR3 length: 14 amino acids. Per germline, CDR1 SGHNT and CDR2 YENEEA. Losses at the gene ends were 4 bases for V and 5 bases for J; bases not matched to a gene: 3. Here the CDR3 reads CASSSRTGDNEQFF. The DNA for the CDR3 is TGTGCCAGCAGCTCCCGGACAGGGGACAATGAGCAGTTCTTC. Full variable domain (remainder filled in from reference TRBV11-3 and TRBJ2-1): EAGVVQSPRYKIIEKKQPVAFWCNPISGHNTLYWYLQNLGQGPELLIRYENEEAVDDSQLPKDRFSAERLKGVDSTLKIQPAELGDSAVYLCASSSRTGDNEQFFGPGTRLTVL.

This clone was detected once. The chain employs TRBV5-1 and TRBJ2-7; 11 nucleotides match TRBD2. The CDR3 sequence is 18 residues long. Trimming at V came to 4 bases and at J to 2 bases, leaving 14 bases not matched to a gene. CDR1 is SGHRS and CDR2 is YFSETQ in the germline V gene. CDR3 bases: TGCGCCAGCAGCCCAAACGCTGCCACTAGCGGGAGCCCCTACGAGCAGTACTTC. As protein: CASSPNAATSGSPYEQYF.

The CDR3 here is CASSEAAGNNEKLFF. For the CDR3, the DNA is TGTGCCAGCAGTGAAGCGGCAGGAAATAATGAAAAACTGTTTTTT. The V gene is TRBV6-1, the J gene TRBJ1-4; no reliable D call. Germline CDR1 and CDR2: MNHNS and SASEGT. The CDR3 loop spans 15 amino acids. V was trimmed by 0 bases and J by 4 bases, leaving 9 bases between them.

This rearrangement joins TRBV27 to TRBJ2-7, with D possibly being TRBD1 (5 bases). The germline V gene encodes CDR1 MNHEY and CDR2 SMNVEV (reference sequence). The V and J ends lost 2 bases and 2 bases respectively, with 16 bases between them. The length of the CDR3 is 16 residues. CDR3 amino acids: CASSLRLQARTYEQYF. The CDR3 bases are TGTGCCAGCAGTTTACGATTACAGGCCAGAACCTACGAGCAGTACTTC.

The chain has TRBV11-2 and TRBJ2-1; 7 positions agree with TRBD1. With 1 base clipped from V and 9 bases from J, the junction kept 9 bases outside the gene matches. The CDR3 sequence is 15 residues long. Germline-derived CDR1 and CDR2 are SGHAT and FQNNGV. The CDR3 coding sequence is TGTGCCAGCAGCTTAGCCTACAACAGGGGTAGTGAGCAGTTCTTC. Translation: CASSLAYNRGSEQFF.